This entry lists 13 T cell receptor beta chains sequenced from one sample in a study of blood T cells in healthy people across ages. Combining a sample-barcoded 5' primer with a J-beta primer mix, a second PCR ran for about 6 to 12 cycles. TCRdb used MiXCR to reprocess the 5' RACE reads, holding one entry per CDR3 protein. The sample contains 800,000 to 950,000 distinct CDR3 sequences, about 44% of which appear only once. Sequenced input: blood. The receptors here all came from a man in his thirties or forties in good health.

This clonotype came up a few times. The chain links TRBV4-2 to TRBJ2-7, with 9 nucleotides matching TRBD2. The germline V gene has CDR1 LGHNA and CDR2 YNFKEQ. The CDR3 is 18 amino acids. V was clipped by 0 bases and J by 3 bases; unmatched bases: 12. CDR3 sequence (DNA): TGTGCCAGCAGCCAAGAGGATGGAAGCGGGGGGTTCATCTACGAGCAGTACTTC. This translates into CASSQEDGSGGFIYEQYF.

The chain joins TRBV18 to TRBJ2-1; D call uncertain. The CDR3 covers 16 residues. Trimming left V 2 bases short and J 8 bases short, with 19 bases between. CDR1 is KGHSH and CDR2 is LQKENI in the germline V gene. The CDR3 bases are TGTGCCAGCTCACCAGATCGCACTCCCCGGCTCGATGAGCAGTTCTTC. Translating gives CASSPDRTPRLDEQFF.

This clonotype came up a few times. The chain has TRBV27 and TRBJ2-1; D is perhaps TRBD2 (6 bases). CDR1 and CDR2 from the germline V gene are MNHEY and SMNVEV (reference sequence). V was cut by 5 bases and J by 4 bases, with 12 bases left in between. This CDR3 contains 14 residues. CDR3 loop: CASSLAGYYNEQFF. In DNA form, the CDR3 reads TGTGCCAGCAGTCTGGCGGGGTATTACAATGAGCAGTTCTTC.

Only a few counts were recorded for this clonotype. The chain has TRBV6-5 and TRBJ2-3, with a tentative D call TRBD2 (6 bases). The V and J ends lost 7 bases and 2 bases respectively, with 13 bases between them. CDR1 is MNHEY and CDR2 is SVGAGI in the germline V gene. There are 14 residues in the CDR3. CDR3 sequence: CASTKSGHTDTQYF. CDR3 sequence (DNA): TGTGCCAGCACCAAGAGCGGGCACACAGATACGCAGTATTTT.

This clonotype is a singleton in its sample. The V call is TRBV20-1, the J call TRBJ2-7, with 7 nucleotides matching TRBD2. The CDR3 consists of 14 residues. Germline trimming cut 0 bases from V and 3 bases from J; bases unmatched to any gene: 5. CDR1 and CDR2 from the germline V gene are DFQATT and SNEGSKA (reference sequence). CDR3 loop: CSARDLGTNYEQYF. In DNA form, the CDR3 reads TGCAGTGCTAGAGACCTCGGGACTAACTACGAGCAGTACTTC.

The chain uses TRBV4-2 and TRBJ2-5; TRBD2 is a possible D gene (6 bases). Germline V gene sequence: CDR1 LGHNA, CDR2 YNFKEQ. The CDR3 sequence is 13 residues long. V dropped 1 base and J dropped 11 bases, with 14 bases sitting between them. CDR3 sequence reads: CASSQVGRGEQYF. The DNA of the CDR3 is TGTGCCAGCAGCCAAGTGGGGCGGGGAGAGCAGTACTTC.

This clonotype occurred once. The junction differs from germline at one of its ends, possibly a read error. The chain couples TRBV29-1 to TRBJ2-7; D is undetermined. CDR3 length equals 11 residues. Germline V gene data show CDR1 as SQVTM and CDR2 as ANQGSEA. The CDR3 sequence: CSAEFSHEQYF. The DNA for the CDR3 is TGCAGCGCGGAATTCTCCCACGAGCAGTACTTC.

This clonotype was detected a few times. V gene TRBV10-3 combines with J gene TRBJ2-7, with D possibly TRBD2 on 5 matching bases. The CDR3 consists of 13 residues. Germline loops: CDR1 ENHRY, CDR2 SYGVKD. Trimming removed 10 bases at V and 3 bases at J, with 16 bases between. The CDR3 spells CATNKEGLYEQYF. In DNA, the CDR3 is TGTGCCACTAATAAAGAGGGCCTCTACGAGCAGTACTTC.

The genes are TRBV4-2 and TRBJ2-7; tentatively, D is TRBD2 (6 bases). Judging by the DNA end, TRBJ2-5 fits better; the J call may be wrong. The CDR3 spans 17 residues. CDR1 is LGHNA, CDR2 YNFKEQ, per germline. CDR3 DNA sequence: TGTGCCAGCAGCCAGGACGTTGTGGGGGGAACGGGAGAGACCCAGTACTTC. It encodes CASSQDVVGGTGETQYF.

V is TRBV28 and J is TRBJ1-6, with D tentatively TRBD1 (5 bases). V was clipped by 2 bases and J by 9 bases, with 14 bases between them. Germline CDR1 is MDHEN and CDR2 is SYDVKM. The CDR3 is made up of 15 amino acids. The CDR3 nucleotides are TGTGCCAGCAGTTTAAGTGGGACGGTCGGTTCACCCCTCCACTTT. Translated: CASSLSGTVGSPLHF.

This clonotype occurred a few times. The chain has TRBV6-2 or TRBV6-3 and TRBJ2-7, with 8 bases identical to TRBD1. CDR1 is MNHEY, CDR2 SVGEGT, per germline. V lost 6 bases and J lost 2; bases outside the gene matches: 9. There are 15 residues in the CDR3. This CDR3 is CASRAGGYSTYEQYF. CDR3 bases: TGTGCCAGCAGGGCAGGGGGCTATTCGACCTACGAGCAGTACTTC.

The CDR3 DNA reads as TGTGCCAGCAGTCCCCACGGGGAACTAGCCAAAAACATTCAGTACTTC. Amino acid sequence: CASSPHGELAKNIQYF. This chain joins TRBV12-3 or TRBV12-4 and TRBJ2-4, with a possible D match to TRBD2 (5 bases). The CDR3 is 16 amino acids. V dropped 5 bases and J dropped 0 bases, with 14 bases sitting between them.

The chain recombines TRBV12-3 or TRBV12-4 with TRBJ1-2; TRBD1 might be the D (6 bases). V was cut by 5 bases and J by 0 bases, with 16 bases left in between. This CDR3 contains 16 residues. CDR3 in DNA: TGTGCCAGCAGTCCCCGTGCCGGGGGCTCTAACTATGGCTACACCTTC. Translation: CASSPRAGGSNYGYTF.